This T cell receptor beta chain was sequenced for a study of long-term antiretroviral therapy in people with HIV. Study-level points and caveats: Dominant in the repertoire at all time points were clones expanded before ART. Missing from the dataset were any data on ART adherence, viral resistance or therapy changes. HIV repertoires spanned narrower CDR3 length ranges than controls.

About this clone: Its antigen is not identified.

There are 15 residues in the CDR3. Per the germline V gene, CDR1 is SGHDT and CDR2 is YYEEEE. The ends were cut back, 0 bases at V and 2 bases at J, with 11 bases in the middle. The run of the v3.0 immunoSEQ assay was at survey level. Target depth was about 40,000-50,000 T-cell genomes per sample. The protocol was immunoSEQ multiplex PCR, while the TCRdb copy is restricted to in-frame clones and leaves out a portion. This table holds about 29,000 clones, around 90% found once. This TCR was sampled from a man aged 50 or older with HIV. The V gene is TRBV5-6, the J gene TRBJ2-5, with D perhaps matching TRBD1 (7 bases). The specimen comprised unsorted PBMCs, sampled 3.2 years before starting antiretroviral therapy. CDR3 protein: CASSLGAGQQETQYF. The CDR3 DNA is TGTGCCAGCAGCTTGGGGGCGGGACAGCAAGAGACCCAGTACTTC.